This T cell receptor (beta chain) originates from a study of human T cells and chemical hapten exposure. General study findings and limits: PT1 expanded TCR counts and patch test score correlated positively. The study found that DPC sensitization did not change TCRs above 1 in 1000 frequency.

V dropped 5 bases and J dropped 3; count of bases not matched to a gene: 5. Germline lookup yields CDR1 DFQATT and CDR2 SNEGSKA (reference sequence). The CDR3 has 13 residues. TCRdb used MiXCR to reprocess the RACE reads, holding one entry per CDR3 protein. The data contain more than 300,000 distinct CDR3 sequences, roughly 5.3% of them singletons. This clonotype was seen repeatedly, ten times or more. As yet, its antigen is unknown. Time point here: pre-sensitization, week 0. The treatment here: therapeutic diphenylcyclopropenone sensitization with weekly scalp DPC. In every case, blood was obtained before the patch test was applied.

The receptor's source is a woman aged 45-65 years with alopecia areata. Some clones in this sample may be carry-over from other donors' samples. The rearrangement joins TRBV20-1 to TRBJ2-7, with 9 bases that match TRBD2. Sequencing was performed on whole blood, taken in connection with sensitization to the hapten diphenylcyclopropenone (DPC). The CDR3 spells CSAFSGSGYEQYF. As DNA, the CDR3 is TGCAGTGCTTTTAGCGGGAGTGGCTACGAGCAGTACTTC.